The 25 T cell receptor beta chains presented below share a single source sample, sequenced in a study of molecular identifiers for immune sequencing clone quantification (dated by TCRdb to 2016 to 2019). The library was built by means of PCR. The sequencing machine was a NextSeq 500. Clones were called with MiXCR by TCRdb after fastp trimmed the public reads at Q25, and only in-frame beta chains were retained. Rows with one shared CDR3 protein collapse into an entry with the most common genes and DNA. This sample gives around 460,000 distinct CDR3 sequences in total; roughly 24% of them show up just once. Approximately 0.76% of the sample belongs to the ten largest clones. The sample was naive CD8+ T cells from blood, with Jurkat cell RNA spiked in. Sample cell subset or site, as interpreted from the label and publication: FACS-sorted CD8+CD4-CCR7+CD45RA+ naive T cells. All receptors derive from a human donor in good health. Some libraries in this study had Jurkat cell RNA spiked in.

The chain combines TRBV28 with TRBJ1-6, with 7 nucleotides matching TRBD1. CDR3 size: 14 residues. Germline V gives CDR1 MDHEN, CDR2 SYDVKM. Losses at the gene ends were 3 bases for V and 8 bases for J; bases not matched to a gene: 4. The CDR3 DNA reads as TGTGCCAGCAGTTTTCAAGGGGGCGATTCACCCCTCCACTTT. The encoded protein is CASSFQGGDSPLHF.

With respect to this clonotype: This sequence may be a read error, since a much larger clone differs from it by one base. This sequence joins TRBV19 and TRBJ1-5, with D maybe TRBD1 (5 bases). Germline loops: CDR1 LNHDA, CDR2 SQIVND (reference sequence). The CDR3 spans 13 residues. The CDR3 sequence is CGSSTGGWQPQHF. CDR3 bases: TGTGGCAGTAGTACTGGGGGTTGGCAGCCCCAGCATTTT.

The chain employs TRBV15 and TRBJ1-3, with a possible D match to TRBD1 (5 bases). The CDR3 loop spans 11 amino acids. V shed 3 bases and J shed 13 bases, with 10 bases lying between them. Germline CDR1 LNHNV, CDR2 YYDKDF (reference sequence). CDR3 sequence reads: CATSSGGWIYF. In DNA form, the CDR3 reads TGTGCCACCAGCAGTGGGGGTTGGATATATTTT.

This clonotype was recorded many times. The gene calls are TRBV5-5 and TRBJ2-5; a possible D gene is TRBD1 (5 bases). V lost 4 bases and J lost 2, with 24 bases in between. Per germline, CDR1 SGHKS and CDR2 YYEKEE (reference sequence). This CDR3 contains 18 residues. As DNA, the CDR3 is TGTGCCAGCAGCATGACAGTGAGTAATCTCCTGAGGCAAGAGACCCAGTACTTC. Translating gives CASSMTVSNLLRQETQYF.

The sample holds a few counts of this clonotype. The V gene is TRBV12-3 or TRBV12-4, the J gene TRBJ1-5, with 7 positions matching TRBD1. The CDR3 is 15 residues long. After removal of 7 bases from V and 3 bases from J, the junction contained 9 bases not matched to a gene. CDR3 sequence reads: CASTPGGVNNQPQHF. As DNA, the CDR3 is TGTGCCAGCACCCCAGGGGGGGTAAACAATCAGCCCCAGCATTTT.

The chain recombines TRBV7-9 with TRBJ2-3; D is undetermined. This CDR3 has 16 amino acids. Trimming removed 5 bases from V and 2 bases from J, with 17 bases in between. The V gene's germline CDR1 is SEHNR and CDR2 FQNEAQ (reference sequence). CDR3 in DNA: TGTGCCAGCAGCCACCTCCTTGGCGGACCCACAGATACGCAGTATTTT. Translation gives CASSHLLGGPTDTQYF.

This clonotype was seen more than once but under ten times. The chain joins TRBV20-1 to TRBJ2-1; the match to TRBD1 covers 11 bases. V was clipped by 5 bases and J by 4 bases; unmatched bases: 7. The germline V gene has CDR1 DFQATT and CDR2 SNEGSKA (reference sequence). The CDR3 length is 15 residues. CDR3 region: CSARTRDRGYNEQFF. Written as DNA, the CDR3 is TGCAGTGCTCGCACCCGGGACAGGGGGTACAATGAGCAGTTCTTC.

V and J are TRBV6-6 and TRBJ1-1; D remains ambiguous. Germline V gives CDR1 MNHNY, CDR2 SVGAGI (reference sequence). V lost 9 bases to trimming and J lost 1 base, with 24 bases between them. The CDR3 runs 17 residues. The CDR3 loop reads CASPSSVLPPGNTEAFF. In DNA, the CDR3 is TGTGCCAGTCCATCCTCCGTGCTACCACCTGGGAACACTGAAGCTTTCTTT.

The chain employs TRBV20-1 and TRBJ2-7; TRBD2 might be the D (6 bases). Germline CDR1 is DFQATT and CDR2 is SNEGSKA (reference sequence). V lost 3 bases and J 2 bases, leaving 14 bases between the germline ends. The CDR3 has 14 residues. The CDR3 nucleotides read TGCAGTGCTAGGGGGGAGGACCTCACCTACGAGCAGTACTTC. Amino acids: CSARGEDLTYEQYF.

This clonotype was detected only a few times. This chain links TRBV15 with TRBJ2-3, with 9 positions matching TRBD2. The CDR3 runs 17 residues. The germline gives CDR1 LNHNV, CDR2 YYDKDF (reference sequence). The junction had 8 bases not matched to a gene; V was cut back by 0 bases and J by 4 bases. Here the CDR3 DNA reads TGTGCCACCAGCAGAGATCGGCGGACTAGCGTCCCAGATACGCAGTATTTT. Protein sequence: CATSRDRRTSVPDTQYF. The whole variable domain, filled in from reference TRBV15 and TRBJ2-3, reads DAMVIQNPRYQVTQFGKPVTLSCSQTLNHNVMYWYQQKSSQAPKLLFHYYDKDFNNEADTPDNFQSRRPNTSFCFLDIRSPGLGDTAMYLCATSRDRRTSVPDTQYFGPGTRLTVL.

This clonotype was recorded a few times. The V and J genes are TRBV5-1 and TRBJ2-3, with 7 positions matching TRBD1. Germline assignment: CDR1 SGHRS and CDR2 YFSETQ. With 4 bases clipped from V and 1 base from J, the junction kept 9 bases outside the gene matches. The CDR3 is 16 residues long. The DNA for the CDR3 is TGCGCCAGCAGCCAATACAGGGGTCGAGGCACAGATACGCAGTATTTT. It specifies CASSQYRGRGTDTQYF.

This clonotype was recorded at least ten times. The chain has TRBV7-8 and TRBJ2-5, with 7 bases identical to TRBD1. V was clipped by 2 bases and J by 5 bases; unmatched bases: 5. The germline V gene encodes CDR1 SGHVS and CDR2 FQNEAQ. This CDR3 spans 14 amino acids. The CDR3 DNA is TGTGCCAGCAGCTTATCGACAGGGTTGGAGACCCAGTACTTC. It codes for CASSLSTGLETQYF.

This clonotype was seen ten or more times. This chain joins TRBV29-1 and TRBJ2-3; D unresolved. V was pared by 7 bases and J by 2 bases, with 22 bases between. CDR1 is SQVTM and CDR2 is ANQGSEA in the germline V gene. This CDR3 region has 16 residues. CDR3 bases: TGCAGCGGACTCACGGCCCCTCCAGAGATCACAGATACGCAGTATTTT. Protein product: CSGLTAPPEITDTQYF.

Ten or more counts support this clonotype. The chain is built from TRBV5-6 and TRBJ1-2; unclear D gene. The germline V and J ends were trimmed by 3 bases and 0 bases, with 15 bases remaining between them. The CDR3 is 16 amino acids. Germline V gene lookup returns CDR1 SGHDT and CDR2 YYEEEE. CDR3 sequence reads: CASSSSGGSSNYGYTF. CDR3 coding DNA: TGTGCCAGCAGCTCGTCCGGCGGCTCCTCTAACTATGGCTACACCTTC. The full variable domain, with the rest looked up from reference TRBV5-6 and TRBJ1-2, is DAGVTQSPTHLIKTRGQQVTLRCSPKSGHDTVSWYQQALGQGPQFIFQYYEEEERQRGNFPDRFSGHQFPNYSSELNVNALLLGDSALYLCASSSSGGSSNYGYTFGSGTRLTVV.

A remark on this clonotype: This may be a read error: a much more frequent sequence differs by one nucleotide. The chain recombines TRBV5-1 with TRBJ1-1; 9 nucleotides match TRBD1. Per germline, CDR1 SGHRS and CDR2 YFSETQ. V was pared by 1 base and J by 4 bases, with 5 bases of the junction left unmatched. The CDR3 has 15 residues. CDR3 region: CASSLTGGRVTEAFF. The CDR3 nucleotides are TGCGCCAGCAGCTTGACAGGGGGCAGGGTCACTGAAGCTTTCTTT.

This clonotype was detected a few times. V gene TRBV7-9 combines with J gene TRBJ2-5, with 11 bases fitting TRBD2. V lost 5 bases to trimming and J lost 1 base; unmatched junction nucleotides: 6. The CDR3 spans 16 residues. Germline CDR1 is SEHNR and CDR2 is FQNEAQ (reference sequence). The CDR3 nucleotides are TGTGCCAGCAGCCCCAGACTAGCGGGGCCCCAAGAGACCCAGTACTTC. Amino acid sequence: CASSPRLAGPQETQYF.

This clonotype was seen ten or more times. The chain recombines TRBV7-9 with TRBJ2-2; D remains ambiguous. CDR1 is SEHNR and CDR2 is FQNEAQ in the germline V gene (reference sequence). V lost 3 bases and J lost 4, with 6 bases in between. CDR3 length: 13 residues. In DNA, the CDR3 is TGTGCCAGCAGCTTTCAGCTCACCGGGGAGCTGTTTTTT. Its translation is CASSFQLTGELFF.

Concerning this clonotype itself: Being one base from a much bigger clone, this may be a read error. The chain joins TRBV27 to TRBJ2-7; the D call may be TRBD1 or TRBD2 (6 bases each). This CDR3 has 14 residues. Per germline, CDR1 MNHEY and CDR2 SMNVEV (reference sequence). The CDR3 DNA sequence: TGTGCCAGCAGTTTATCCACAGGGTCTCGGGAGCAGCACTTC. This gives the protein CASSLSTGSREQHF.

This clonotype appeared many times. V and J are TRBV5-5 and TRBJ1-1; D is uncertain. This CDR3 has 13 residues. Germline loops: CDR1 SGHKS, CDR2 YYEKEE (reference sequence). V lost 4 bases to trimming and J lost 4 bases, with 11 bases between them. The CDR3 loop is CASSLIGSTEAFF. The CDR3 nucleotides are TGTGCCAGCAGCCTGATAGGGTCCACTGAAGCTTTCTTT.

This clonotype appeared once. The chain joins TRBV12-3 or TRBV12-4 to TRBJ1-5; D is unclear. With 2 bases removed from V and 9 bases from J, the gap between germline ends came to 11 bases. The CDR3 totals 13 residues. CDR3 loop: CASSLWVGRPQHF. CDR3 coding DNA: TGTGCCAGCAGTTTATGGGTTGGGCGGCCCCAGCATTTT.

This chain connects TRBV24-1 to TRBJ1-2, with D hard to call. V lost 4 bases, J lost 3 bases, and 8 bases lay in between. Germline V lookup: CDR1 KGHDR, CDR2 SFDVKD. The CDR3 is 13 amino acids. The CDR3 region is CATSEGQYYGYTF. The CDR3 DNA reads TGTGCCACCAGTGAAGGGCAGTACTATGGCTACACCTTC.

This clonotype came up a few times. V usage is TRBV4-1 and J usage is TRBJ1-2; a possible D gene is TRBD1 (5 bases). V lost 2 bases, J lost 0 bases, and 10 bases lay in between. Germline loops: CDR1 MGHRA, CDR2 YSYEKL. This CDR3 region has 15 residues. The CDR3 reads CASSQLTGTNYGYTF. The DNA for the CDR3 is TGCGCCAGCAGCCAACTAACAGGAACTAACTATGGCTACACCTTC.

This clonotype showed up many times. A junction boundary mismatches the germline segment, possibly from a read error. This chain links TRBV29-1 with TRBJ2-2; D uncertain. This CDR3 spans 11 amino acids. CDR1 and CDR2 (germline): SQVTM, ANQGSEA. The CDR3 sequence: CSGEGTGELFF. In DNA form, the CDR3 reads TGCAGCGGTGAAGGCACCGGGGAGCTGTTTTTT.

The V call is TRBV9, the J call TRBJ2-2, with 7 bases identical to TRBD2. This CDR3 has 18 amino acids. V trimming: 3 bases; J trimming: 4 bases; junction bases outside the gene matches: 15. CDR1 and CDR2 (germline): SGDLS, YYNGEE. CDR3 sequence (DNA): TGTGCCAGCAGCGCCGCGGAGGGACTAAGGGAGGGCACCGGGGAGCTGTTTTTT. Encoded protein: CASSAAEGLREGTGELFF.

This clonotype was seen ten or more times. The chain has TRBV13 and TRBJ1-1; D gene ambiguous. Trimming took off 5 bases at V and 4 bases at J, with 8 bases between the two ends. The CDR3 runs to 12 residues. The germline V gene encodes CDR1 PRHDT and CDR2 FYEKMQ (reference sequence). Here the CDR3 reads CASSTRGTEAFF. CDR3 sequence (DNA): TGTGCCAGCAGCACCCGGGGCACTGAAGCTTTCTTT.